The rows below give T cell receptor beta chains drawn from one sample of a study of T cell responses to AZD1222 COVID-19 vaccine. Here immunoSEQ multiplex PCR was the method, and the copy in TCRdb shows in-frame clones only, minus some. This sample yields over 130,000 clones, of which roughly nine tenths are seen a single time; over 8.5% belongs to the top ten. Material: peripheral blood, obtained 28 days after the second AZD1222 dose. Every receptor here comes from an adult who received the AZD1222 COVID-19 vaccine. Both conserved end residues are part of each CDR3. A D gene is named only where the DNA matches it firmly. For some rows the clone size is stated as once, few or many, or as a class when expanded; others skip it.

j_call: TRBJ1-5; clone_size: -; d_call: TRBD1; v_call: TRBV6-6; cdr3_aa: CASSTSDRASQPQHF; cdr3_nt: TGTGCCAGCAGTACTTCAGACAGGGCGAGTCAGCCCCAGCATTTT
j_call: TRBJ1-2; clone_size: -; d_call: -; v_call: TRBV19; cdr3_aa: CASIARGNYGYTF; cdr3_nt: TGTGCCAGTATTGCCAGGGGCAACTATGGCTACACCTTC
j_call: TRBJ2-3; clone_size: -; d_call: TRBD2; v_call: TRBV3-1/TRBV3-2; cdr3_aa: CASSLGLAEIKSTDTQYF; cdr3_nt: TGTGCCAGCAGCCTCGGTCTAGCGGAGATAAAAAGCACAGATACGCAGTATTTT
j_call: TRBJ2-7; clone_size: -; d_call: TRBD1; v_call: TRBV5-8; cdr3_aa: CASSFLGQGDEQYF; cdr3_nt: TGTGCCAGCAGCTTCCTAGGACAGGGGGACGAGCAGTACTTC
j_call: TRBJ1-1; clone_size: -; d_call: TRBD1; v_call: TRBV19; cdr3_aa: CASRTAGGSTEAFF; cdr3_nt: TGTGCCAGTAGGACGGCAGGGGGGTCCACTGAAGCTTTCTTT
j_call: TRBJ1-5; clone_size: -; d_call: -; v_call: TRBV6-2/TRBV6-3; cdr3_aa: CASSWVNQPQHF; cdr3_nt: TGTGCCAGCAGTTGGGTGAACCAGCCCCAGCATTTT
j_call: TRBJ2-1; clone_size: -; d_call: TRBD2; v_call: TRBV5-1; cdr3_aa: CASRRTSDNEQFF; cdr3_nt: TGCGCCAGCAGGAGGACTAGTGACAATGAGCAGTTCTTC
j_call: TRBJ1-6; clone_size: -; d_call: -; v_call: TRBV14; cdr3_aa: CASSQGAGSSYNSPLHF; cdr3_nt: TGTGCCAGCAGCCAAGGGGCGGGTAGCTCCTATAATTCACCCCTCCACTTT
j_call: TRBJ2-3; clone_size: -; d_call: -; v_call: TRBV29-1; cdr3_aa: CSVEDGTDTQYF; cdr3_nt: TGCAGCGTTGAAGACGGCACAGATACGCAGTATTTT
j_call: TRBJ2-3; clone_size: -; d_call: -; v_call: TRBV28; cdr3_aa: CASSLSAGLSLVTQYF; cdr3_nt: TGTGCCAGCAGTTTGTCGGCAGGGCTCTCGCTAGTTACGCAGTATTTT
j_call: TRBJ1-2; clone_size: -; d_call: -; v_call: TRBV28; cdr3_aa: CASSSTYGYTF; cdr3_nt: TGTGCCAGCTCAAGCACTTATGGCTACACCTTC
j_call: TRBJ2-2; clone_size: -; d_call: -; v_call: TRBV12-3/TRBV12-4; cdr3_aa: CASRQNTGELFF; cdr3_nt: TGTGCCAGCAGGCAGAACACCGGGGAGCTGTTTTTT
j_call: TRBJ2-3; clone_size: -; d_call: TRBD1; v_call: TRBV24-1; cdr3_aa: CATSASRGHTDTQYF; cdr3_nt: TGTGCCACCAGTGCGTCGAGGGGGCACACAGATACGCAGTATTTT
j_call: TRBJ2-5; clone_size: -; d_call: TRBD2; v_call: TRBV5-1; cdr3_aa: CASSYYSGGKRETQYF; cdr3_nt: TGCGCCAGCAGCTATTATAGCGGGGGCAAGCGGGAGACCCAGTACTTC
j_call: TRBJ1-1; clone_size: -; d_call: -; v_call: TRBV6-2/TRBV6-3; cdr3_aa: CASSYSGRLNTEAFF; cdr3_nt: TGTGCCAGCAGTTACTCGGGACGGCTCAACACTGAAGCTTTCTTT
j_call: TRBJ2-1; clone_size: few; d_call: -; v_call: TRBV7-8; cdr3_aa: CASSSGDDPYNEQFF; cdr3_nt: TGTGCCAGCAGTTCAGGGGATGACCCGTACAATGAGCAGTTCTTC
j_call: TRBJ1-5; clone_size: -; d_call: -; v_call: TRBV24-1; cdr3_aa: CATGRDGSNQPQHF; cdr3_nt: TGTGCCACCGGCCGGGACGGGAGCAATCAGCCCCAGCATTTT
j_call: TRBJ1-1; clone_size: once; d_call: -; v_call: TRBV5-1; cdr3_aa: CASSQGPNTEAFF; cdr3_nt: TGCGCCAGCAGCCAGGGGCCGAACACTGAAGCTTTCTTT
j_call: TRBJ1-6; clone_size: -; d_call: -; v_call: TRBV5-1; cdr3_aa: CASSLAGARYNSPLHF; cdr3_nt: TGCGCCAGCAGCTTGGCAGGGGCTAGGTATAATTCACCCCTCCACTTT
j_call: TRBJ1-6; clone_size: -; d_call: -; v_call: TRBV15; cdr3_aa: CATSRDAGVSSPLHF; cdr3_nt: TGTGCCACCAGCAGAGATGCCGGGGTGAGTTCACCCCTCCACTTT
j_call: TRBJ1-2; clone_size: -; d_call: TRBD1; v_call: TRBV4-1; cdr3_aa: CASSHDYGQGDYGYTF; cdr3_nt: TGCGCCAGCAGCCACGACTACGGACAGGGGGACTATGGCTACACCTTC
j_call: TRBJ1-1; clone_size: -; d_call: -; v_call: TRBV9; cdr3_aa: CASSPFGNTENTEAFF; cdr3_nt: TGTGCCAGCAGCCCGTTCGGAAACACGGAGAACACTGAAGCTTTCTTT
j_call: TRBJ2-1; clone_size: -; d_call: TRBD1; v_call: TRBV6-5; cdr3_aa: CASRNDRVSYNEQFF; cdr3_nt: TGTGCCAGCAGAAATGACAGGGTATCCTACAATGAGCAGTTCTTC
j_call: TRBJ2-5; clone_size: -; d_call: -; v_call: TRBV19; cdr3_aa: CASSRGGGSVFQETQYF; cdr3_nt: TGTGCCAGTAGTAGAGGGGGCGGGAGTGTGTTTCAAGAGACCCAGTACTTC
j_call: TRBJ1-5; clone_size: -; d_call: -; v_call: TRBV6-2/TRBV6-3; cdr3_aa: CASSYPGRPQHF; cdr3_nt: TGTGCCAGCAGTTACCCCGGTCGACCCCAGCATTTT
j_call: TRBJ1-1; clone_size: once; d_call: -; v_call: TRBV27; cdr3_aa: CASSFGASTEAFF; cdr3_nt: TGTGCCAGCAGTTTCGGGGCCAGCACTGAAGCTTTCTTT
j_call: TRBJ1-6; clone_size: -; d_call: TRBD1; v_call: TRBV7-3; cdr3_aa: CASSPGQTVSPLHF; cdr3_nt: TGTGCCAGCAGCCCGGGACAGACGGTTTCACCCCTCCACTTT
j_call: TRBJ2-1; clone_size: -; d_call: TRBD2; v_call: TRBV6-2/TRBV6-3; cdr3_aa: CASSSGLAGANEQFF; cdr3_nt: TGTGCCAGCAGTTCCGGACTAGCGGGGGCCAATGAGCAGTTCTTC
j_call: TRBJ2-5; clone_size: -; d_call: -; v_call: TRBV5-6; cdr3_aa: CASSLGHPVETQYF; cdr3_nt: TGTGCCAGCAGCTTGGGCCACCCCGTCGAGACCCAGTACTTC